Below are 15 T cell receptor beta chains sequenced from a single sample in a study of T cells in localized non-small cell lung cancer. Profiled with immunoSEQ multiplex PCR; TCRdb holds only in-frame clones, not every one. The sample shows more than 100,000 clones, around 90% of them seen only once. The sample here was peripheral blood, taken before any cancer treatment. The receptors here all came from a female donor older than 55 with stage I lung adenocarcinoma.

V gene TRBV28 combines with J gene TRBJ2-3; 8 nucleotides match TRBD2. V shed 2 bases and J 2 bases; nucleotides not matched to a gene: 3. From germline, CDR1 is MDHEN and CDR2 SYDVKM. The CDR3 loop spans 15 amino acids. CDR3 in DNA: TGTGCCAGCAGTTTAGTAGCGGGAAACACAGATACGCAGTATTTT. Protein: CASSLVAGNTDTQYF.

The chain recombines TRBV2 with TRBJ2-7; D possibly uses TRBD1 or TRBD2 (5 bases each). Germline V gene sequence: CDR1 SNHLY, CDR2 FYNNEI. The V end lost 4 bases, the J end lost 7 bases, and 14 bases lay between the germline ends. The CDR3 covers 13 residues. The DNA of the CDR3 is TGTGCCAGCAGTGTGGCCGTCGAGGGGGAGCAGTACTTC. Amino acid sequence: CASSVAVEGEQYF.

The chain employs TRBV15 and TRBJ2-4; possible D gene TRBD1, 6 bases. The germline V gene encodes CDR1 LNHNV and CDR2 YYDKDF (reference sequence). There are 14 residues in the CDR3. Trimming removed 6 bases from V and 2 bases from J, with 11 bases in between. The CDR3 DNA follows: TGTGCCACCAGTTACGGGACAACCAAAAACATTCAGTACTTC. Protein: CATSYGTTKNIQYF.

The CDR3 DNA sequence: TGTGCCAGCAGCGCCTGGGACAGTGAGGAAGGCGAGCAGTACTTC. Translated: CASSAWDSEEGEQYF. The genes are TRBV9 and TRBJ2-7, with 7 bases that match TRBD1. V was pared by 3 bases and J by 6 bases, with 12 bases of the junction left unmatched. In germline, CDR1 is SGDLS, CDR2 YYNGEE. This CDR3 is 15 amino acids long.

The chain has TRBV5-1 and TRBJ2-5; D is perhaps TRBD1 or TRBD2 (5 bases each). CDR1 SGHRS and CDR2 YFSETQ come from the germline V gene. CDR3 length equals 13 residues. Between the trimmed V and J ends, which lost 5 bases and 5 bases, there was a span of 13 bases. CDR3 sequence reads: CASREPGLETQYF. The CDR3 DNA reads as TGCGCCAGCAGGGAGCCGGGGCTCGAGACCCAGTACTTC.

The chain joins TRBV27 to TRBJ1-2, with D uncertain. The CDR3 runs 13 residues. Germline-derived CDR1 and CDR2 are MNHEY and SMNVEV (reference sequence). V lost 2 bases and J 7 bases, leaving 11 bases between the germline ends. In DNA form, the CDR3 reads TGTGCCAGCAGTTTACCGGGGTTTGGTGGCTACACCTTC. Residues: CASSLPGFGGYTF.

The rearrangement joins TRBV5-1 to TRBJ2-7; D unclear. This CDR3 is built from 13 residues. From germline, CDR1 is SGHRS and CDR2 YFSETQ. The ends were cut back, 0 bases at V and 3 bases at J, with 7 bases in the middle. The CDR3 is CASSLGVGYEQYF. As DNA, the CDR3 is TGCGCCAGCAGCTTGGGGGTCGGCTACGAGCAGTACTTC. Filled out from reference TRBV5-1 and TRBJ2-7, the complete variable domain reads KAGVTQTPRYLIKTRGQQVTLSCSPISGHRSVSWYQQTPGQGLQFLFEYFSETQRNKGNFPGRFSGRQFSNSRSEMNVSTLELGDSALYLCASSLGVGYEQYFGPGTRLTVT.

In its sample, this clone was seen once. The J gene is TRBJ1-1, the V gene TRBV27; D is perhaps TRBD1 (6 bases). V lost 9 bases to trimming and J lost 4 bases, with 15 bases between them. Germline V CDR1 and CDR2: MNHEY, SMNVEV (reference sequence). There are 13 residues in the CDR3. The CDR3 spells CARRGGEGTEAFF. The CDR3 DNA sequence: TGTGCCAGGAGGGGGGGAGAGGGCACTGAAGCTTTCTTT.

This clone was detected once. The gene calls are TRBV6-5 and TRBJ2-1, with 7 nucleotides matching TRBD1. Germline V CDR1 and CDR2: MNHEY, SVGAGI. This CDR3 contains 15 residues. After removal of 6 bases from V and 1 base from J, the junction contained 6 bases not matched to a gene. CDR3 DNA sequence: TGTGCCAGCAGGATGGACAGGATGTCCTACAATGAGCAGTTCTTC. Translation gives CASRMDRMSYNEQFF.

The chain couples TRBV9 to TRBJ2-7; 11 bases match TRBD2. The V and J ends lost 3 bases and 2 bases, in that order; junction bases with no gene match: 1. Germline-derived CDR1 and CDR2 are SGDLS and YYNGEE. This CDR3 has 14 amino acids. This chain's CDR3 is CASSGLAGPYEQYF. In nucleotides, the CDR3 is TGTGCCAGCAGCGGACTAGCGGGGCCCTACGAGCAGTACTTC.

The CDR3: CAWSRQGGSYEQYF. The CDR3 DNA reads TGTGCCTGGAGTAGACAGGGGGGCTCCTACGAGCAGTACTTC. The chain links TRBV30 to TRBJ2-7; 9 nucleotides align to TRBD1. Germline lookup yields CDR1 GTSNPN and CDR2 SVGIG (reference sequence). The CDR3 totals 14 residues. V shed 2 bases and J 0 bases; nucleotides not matched to a gene: 2.

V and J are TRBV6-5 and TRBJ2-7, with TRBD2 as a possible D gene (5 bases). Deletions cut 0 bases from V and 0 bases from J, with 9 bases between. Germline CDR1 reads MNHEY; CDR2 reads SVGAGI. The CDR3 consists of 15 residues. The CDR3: CASSYSTIGSYEQYF. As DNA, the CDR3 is TGTGCCAGCAGTTACTCGACTATCGGCTCCTACGAGCAGTACTTC.

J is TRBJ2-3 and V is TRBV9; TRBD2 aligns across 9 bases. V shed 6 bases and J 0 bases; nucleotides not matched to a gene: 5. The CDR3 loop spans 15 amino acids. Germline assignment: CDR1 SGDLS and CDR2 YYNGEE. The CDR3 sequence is CASNRLAASTDTQYF. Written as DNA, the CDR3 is TGTGCCAGCAACCGACTAGCGGCTAGCACAGATACGCAGTATTTT.

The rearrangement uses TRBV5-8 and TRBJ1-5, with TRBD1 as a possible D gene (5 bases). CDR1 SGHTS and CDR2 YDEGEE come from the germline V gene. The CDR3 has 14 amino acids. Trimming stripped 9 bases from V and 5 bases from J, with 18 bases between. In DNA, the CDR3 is TGTGCCACCCTAGGTAAGGGGCTCTATCAGCCCCAGCATTTT. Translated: CATLGKGLYQPQHF.

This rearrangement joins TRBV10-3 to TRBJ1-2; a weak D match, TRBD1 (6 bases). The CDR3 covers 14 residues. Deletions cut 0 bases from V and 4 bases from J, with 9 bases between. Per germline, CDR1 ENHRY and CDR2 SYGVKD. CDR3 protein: CAISESTGSYGYTF. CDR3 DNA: TGTGCCATCAGTGAGTCAACAGGGAGCTATGGCTACACCTTC.